These 19 T cell receptor beta chains came from one sample sequenced in a study of blood T cell repertoires in COVID-19. Clones were read by immunoSEQ multiplex PCR, and TCRdb kept only the in-frame ones, dropping some. The repertoire holds roughly 40,000 clones, with about 80% as singletons. The sample comprised peripheral blood. The origin of the receptors is a man between 65 and 80 years old with acute or convalescent COVID-19.

The CDR3 DNA follows: TGTGCCAGCAGCGTAAACAGTCGGCATGAGCAGTTCTTC. Its translation: CASSVNSRHEQFF. The chain employs TRBV9 and TRBJ2-1, with D unclear. The germline CDR1 and CDR2 sequences are SGDLS and YYNGEE. This CDR3 region has 13 residues. The V end lost 1 base, the J end lost 8 bases, and 10 bases lay between the germline ends. The whole variable domain, remainder taken from reference TRBV9 and TRBJ2-1, is DSGVTQTPKHLITATGQRVTLRCSPRSGDLSVYWYQQSLDQGLQFLIQYYNGEERAKGNILERFSAQQFPDLHSELNLSSLELGDSALYFCASSVNSRHEQFFGPGTRLTVL.

The chain recombines TRBV2 with TRBJ2-3, with D possibly being TRBD1 (6 bases). There are 17 residues in the CDR3. V was clipped by 2 bases and J by 2 bases, with 17 bases between them. The germline CDR1 and CDR2 sequences are SNHLY and FYNNEI. CDR3 coding DNA: TGTGCCAGCAGTGAAATTGGCAGTGGGGGCATCACAGATACGCAGTATTTT. Its protein is CASSEIGSGGITDTQYF.

This clone was counted a single time. V gene TRBV4-3 combines with J gene TRBJ1-6, with D possibly matching TRBD1 (6 bases). V was shortened by 6 bases and J by 7 bases, with 16 bases between the two germline ends. Germline V gene data show CDR1 as LGHNA and CDR2 as YSLEER. This CDR3 spans 15 amino acids. CDR3 bases: TGCGCCAGCAGGAAAGAAGGGGACACCAATTCACCCCTCCACTTT. Translating gives CASRKEGDTNSPLHF.

The gene calls are TRBV7-3 and TRBJ1-2; D is perhaps TRBD1 (6 bases). The germline CDR1 and CDR2 sequences are SGHTA and FQGTGA. V was pared by 4 bases and J by 7 bases, with 16 bases between. The CDR3 consists of 14 residues. This CDR3 reads CASSSRGGEGGYTF. The DNA of the CDR3 is TGTGCCAGCAGCTCCCGAGGGGGGGAAGGTGGCTACACCTTC.

This chain connects TRBV5-4 to TRBJ2-1, with TRBD1 matching 10 bases. The CDR3 totals 16 residues. Per germline, CDR1 SGHNT and CDR2 YYREEE (reference sequence). The V segment lost 4 bases and the J segment 6 bases; nucleotides outside the gene matches: 10. CDR3 loop: CASSPKTGGKINEQFF. The CDR3 DNA follows: TGTGCCAGCAGCCCAAAGACAGGGGGCAAAATCAATGAGCAGTTCTTC.

V usage is TRBV7-2 and J usage is TRBJ2-1, with D perhaps TRBD2 (6 bases). Trimming removed 4 bases from V and 6 bases from J, with 16 bases in between. CDR1 is SGHTA and CDR2 is FQGNSA in the germline V gene. The length of the CDR3 is 15 residues. The CDR3 DNA reads as TGTGCCAGCAGCTCGTCTTACGGAGGGATCAATGAGCAGTTCTTC. Its protein is CASSSSYGGINEQFF.

The rearrangement joins TRBV5-1 to TRBJ1-1, with D perhaps TRBD1 (5 bases). With 0 bases removed from V and 3 bases from J, the gap between germline ends came to 12 bases. This CDR3 is 15 amino acids long. The germline gives CDR1 SGHRS, CDR2 YFSETQ. The CDR3 reads CASSLAKVGDTEAFF. CDR3 DNA: TGCGCCAGCAGCTTGGCGAAGGTAGGGGACACTGAAGCTTTCTTT.

The table lists this clone with a count of one. J is TRBJ2-3 and V is TRBV6-2 or TRBV6-3, with 10 bases lining up with TRBD2. With 3 bases clipped from V and 7 bases from J, the junction kept 16 bases outside the gene matches. The CDR3 extends over 18 amino acids. Germline CDR1 and CDR2: MNHEY and SVGEGT. The CDR3 nucleotides read TGTGCCAGCAGTTATCGGGGGGAGGCTAGCGGGGGCAGGAATACGCAGTATTTT. It encodes CASSYRGEASGGRNTQYF.

DNA for the CDR3: TGTGCCAGCAGCTCGATGGGGGGAGTAAACAATGAGCAGTTCTTC. The encoded protein is CASSSMGGVNNEQFF. The chain carries TRBV7-2 and TRBJ2-1, with a weak D call TRBD2 (6 bases). CDR3 length equals 15 residues. The germline V gene encodes CDR1 SGHTA and CDR2 FQGNSA. V shed 4 bases and J shed 5 bases, with 15 bases lying between them.

V is TRBV6-5 and J is TRBJ1-1; 7 nucleotides agree with TRBD1. After removal of 8 bases from V and 1 base from J, the junction contained 7 bases not matched to a gene. This CDR3 comprises 14 residues. The V gene's germline CDR1 is MNHEY and CDR2 SVGAGI. The CDR3 region is CASSSGQRNTEAFF. CDR3 bases: TGTGCCAGCTCATCGGGACAGCGGAACACTGAAGCTTTCTTT.

CDR3: CASSFETLSYEQYF. The CDR3 DNA reads as TGTGCCAGCAGCTTTGAGACACTTTCCTACGAGCAGTACTTC. This sequence joins TRBV7-2 and TRBJ2-7; D is undetermined. This CDR3 contains 14 residues. Per the germline V gene, CDR1 is SGHTA and CDR2 is FQGNSA. V shed 3 bases and J shed 1 base, with 10 bases lying between them.

The chain is built from TRBV6-5 and TRBJ1-2, with 8 nucleotides matching TRBD1. In germline, CDR1 is MNHEY, CDR2 SVGAGI. V shed 5 bases and J 6 bases; nucleotides not matched to a gene: 5. This CDR3 spans 13 amino acids. CDR3: CASSTDRAHGYTF. Here the CDR3 DNA reads TGTGCCAGCAGTACGGACAGGGCCCATGGCTACACCTTC.

The chain links TRBV5-8 to TRBJ1-1, with TRBD1 as a possible D gene (6 bases). Germline V CDR1 and CDR2: SGHTS, YDEGEE. The CDR3 covers 16 residues. V lost 4 bases to trimming and J lost 5 bases, with 21 bases between them. The DNA of the CDR3 is TGTGCCAGCAGCCCATCGGGTGGGGGCGCGAGGACTGAAGCTTTCTTT. It translates to CASSPSGGGARTEAFF. Combining the CDR3 with reference TRBV5-8 and TRBJ1-1 gives the whole variable domain EAGVTQSPTHLIKTRGQQATLRCSPISGHTSVYWYQQALGLGLQFLLWYDEGEERNRGNFPPRFSGRQFPNYSSELNVNALELEDSALYLCASSPSGGGARTEAFFGQGTRLTVV.

The chain links TRBV3-1 (or the pseudogene TRBV3-2) to TRBJ1-2, with D maybe TRBD1 (6 bases). Germline-derived CDR1 and CDR2 are LGHDT and YNNKEL (reference sequence). The V end lost 1 base, the J end lost 2 bases, and 11 bases lay between the germline ends. The CDR3 covers 15 residues. This chain's CDR3 is CASSQVGRGNYGYTF. The DNA of the CDR3 is TGTGCCAGCAGCCAAGTTGGGAGGGGGAACTATGGCTACACCTTC.

This chain links TRBV2 with TRBJ2-7; D possibly corresponds to TRBD1 (5 bases). Germline values: CDR1 SNHLY, CDR2 FYNNEI. Trimming cost V 1 base and J 2 bases, with 18 bases left between them. The CDR3 is 17 amino acids. CDR3 sequence: CASSEEGLLGTPYEQYF. DNA for the CDR3: TGTGCCAGCAGTGAAGAGGGGCTCTTGGGCACCCCCTACGAGCAGTACTTC.

V usage is TRBV27 and J usage is TRBJ2-3; 9 nucleotides align to TRBD2. V gave up 2 bases and J gave up 6 bases; unmatched junction bases: 3. There are 14 residues in the CDR3. Germline V CDR1 and CDR2: MNHEY, SMNVEV (reference sequence). The CDR3: CASSLAGGLDTQYF. CDR3 bases: TGTGCCAGCAGTTTAGCGGGGGGGCTGGATACGCAGTATTTT.

In this sample, this clone turned up a few times. CDR3 nucleotide sequence: TGTGCCAGCAGTAGTTATGACAGGCCTGAAGCTTTCTTT. Translating it yields CASSSYDRPEAFF. This chain uses TRBV7-3 with TRBJ1-1; TRBD1 might be the D (6 bases). V lost 6 bases and J lost 6, with 14 bases in between. Germline V CDR1 and CDR2: SGHTA, FQGTGA. CDR3 length: 13 residues.

The CDR3 nucleotides read TGCGCCAGCAGCTCGACAGATCCCCAAAACATTCAGTACTTC. As protein: CASSSTDPQNIQYF. The chain employs TRBV5-1 and TRBJ2-4, with D perhaps matching TRBD1 (5 bases). This CDR3 is built from 14 residues. The germline V gene encodes CDR1 SGHRS and CDR2 YFSETQ. Deletions cut 3 bases from V and 5 bases from J, with 12 bases between.

The chain combines TRBV19 with TRBJ1-1, with a tentative D call TRBD1 (6 bases). CDR1 is LNHDA and CDR2 is SQIVND in the germline V gene (reference sequence). The CDR3 totals 17 residues. Trimming took off 3 bases at V and 6 bases at J, with 23 bases between the two ends. The CDR3 reads CASSIMWFGEGQPEAFF. The CDR3 nucleotides are TGTGCCAGTAGTATTATGTGGTTTGGCGAAGGACAGCCTGAAGCTTTCTTT.